This entry lists 8 T cell receptor beta chains sequenced from one sample in a study of human T cells and chemical hapten exposure. Time point described: healthy volunteer bleed at 6 weeks. Extraction of total RNA was performed on unfractionated whole blood. Using its own MiXCR run on the RACE reads, TCRdb lists one record per CDR3 protein. The sample yields 65,000 or so distinct CDR3 sequences, around 6.3% seen once. Sequenced material: whole blood. These receptors were obtained from a female donor in good health. Some clones in this sample may be carry-over from other donors' samples.

J is TRBJ2-5 and V is TRBV6-5, with TRBD2 identical over 10 bases. The CDR3 is 15 residues long. CDR1 is MNHEY and CDR2 is SVGAGI in the germline V gene. V shed 6 bases and J 2 bases; nucleotides not matched to a gene: 6. The CDR3 DNA reads as TGTGCCAGCAGACCTACTAGCGGGACTCAAGAGACCCAGTACTTC. Residues: CASRPTSGTQETQYF.

This clonotype was picked up many times. The chain links TRBV27 to TRBJ2-7; D not certain. Germline V gene sequence: CDR1 MNHEY, CDR2 SMNVEV (reference sequence). V lost 8 bases, J lost 0 bases, and 14 bases lay in between. The CDR3 spans 14 residues. The CDR3 coding sequence is TGTGCCAGCCAATACAGTCGAAGCTCCTACGAGCAGTACTTC. Amino acids: CASQYSRSSYEQYF.

The table lists this clonotype with many counts. The chain carries TRBV20-1 and TRBJ2-7, with D perhaps matching TRBD1 (5 bases). This CDR3 has 12 amino acids. In germline, CDR1 is DFQATT, CDR2 SNEGSKA (reference sequence). The V end was cut by 3 bases, the J end by 2 bases, with 8 bases between. CDR3 coding DNA: TGCAGTGCTAGCCAGGGCCCCTACGAGCAGTACTTC. Its translation is CSASQGPYEQYF.

The V and J genes are TRBV7-6 and TRBJ2-5, with TRBD1 matching 7 bases. Trimming took 3 bases from V and 5 from J; bases not matched to a gene: 9. The CDR3 extends over 15 amino acids. CDR1 is SGHVS and CDR2 is FNYEAQ in the germline V gene. The CDR3: CASSFGQGEYETQYF. CDR3 sequence (DNA): TGTGCCAGCAGCTTTGGGCAGGGGGAATACGAGACCCAGTACTTC. Full variable domain (rest looked up from reference TRBV7-6 and TRBJ2-5): GAGVSQSPRYKVTKRGQDVALRCDPISGHVSLYWYRQALGQGPEFLTYFNYEAQQDKSGLPNDRFSAERPEGSISTLTIQRTEQRDSAMYRCASSFGQGEYETQYFGPGTRLLVL.

This clonotype showed up many times. The V gene is TRBV6-1, the J gene TRBJ2-7; 8 bases line up with TRBD1. Per the germline V gene, CDR1 is MNHNS and CDR2 is SASEGT. The CDR3 spans 15 residues. With 5 bases clipped from V and 3 bases from J, the junction kept 9 bases outside the gene matches. The CDR3 region has the DNA TGTGCCAGCAGTACACCGGACAGGGAAGTCTACGAGCAGTACTTC. Amino acid sequence: CASSTPDREVYEQYF.

The chain combines TRBV29-1 with TRBJ2-5, with 7 bases aligning to TRBD2. Germline loops: CDR1 SQVTM, CDR2 ANQGSEA. The CDR3 spans 15 residues. CDR3 bases: TGCACCATAGGGAGGGGTCGAGGAGGTGAAGAGACCCAGTACTTC. It encodes CTIGRGRGGEETQYF.

At least ten counts were recorded for this clonotype. The genes are TRBV6-2 or TRBV6-3 and TRBJ2-1; D is unresolved. Germline V gene data show CDR1 as MNHEY and CDR2 as SVGEGT. This CDR3 has 14 residues. Trimming removed 2 bases from V and 3 bases from J, with 8 bases in between. CDR3 sequence reads: CASSYGQNYNEQFF. As DNA, the CDR3 is TGTGCCAGCAGTTACGGGCAGAACTACAATGAGCAGTTCTTC.

The chain uses TRBV10-2 and TRBJ1-5; unclear D gene. V lost 2 bases to trimming and J lost 5 bases, with 7 bases between them. Per germline, CDR1 WSHSY and CDR2 SAAADI. This CDR3 spans 13 amino acids. The CDR3 DNA reads TGCGCCAGCAGTGAGATGCGGGATCAGCCCCAGCATTTT. Encoded protein: CASSEMRDQPQHF.